The 24 T cell receptor beta chains reported below all come from one sample, sequenced in a study of T-cell memory formation after mild COVID-19. MiXCR was run by TCRdb on the 5' RACE reads, yielding one entry per CDR3 protein. The sample records about 560,000 distinct CDR3 sequences, around 16% being singletons. Sequencing was carried out using PBMCs or a T cell subset sorted from them (not recorded which). The source is an adult woman who had mild COVID-19 (a few samples of this study predate the infection). Cell type and time point are not known.

This clonotype is a singleton in its sample. The chain recombines TRBV9 with TRBJ2-3; D ambiguous. The CDR3 covers 15 residues. CDR1 is SGDLS and CDR2 is YYNGEE in the germline V gene. The V end lost 2 bases, the J end lost 0 bases, and 10 bases lay between the germline ends. The CDR3: CASSVSVVSTDTQYF. Here the CDR3 DNA reads TGTGCCAGCAGCGTGAGTGTTGTGAGCACAGATACGCAGTATTTT.

The rearrangement joins TRBV20-1 to TRBJ2-7, with 10 positions matching TRBD2. V lost 0 bases, J lost 5 bases, and 7 bases stayed unmatched. In germline, CDR1 is DFQATT, CDR2 SNEGSKA (reference sequence). The CDR3 runs 15 residues. This CDR3 reads CSARDGGTSAHEQYF. The CDR3 DNA sequence: TGCAGTGCTAGAGACGGAGGGACTAGCGCCCACGAGCAGTACTTC.

This clonotype was recorded a few times. This chain connects TRBV5-6 to TRBJ2-3, with TRBD2 matching 16 bases. Germline CDR1 and CDR2: SGHDT and YYEEEE. The CDR3 runs to 18 residues. Losses at the gene ends were 4 bases for V and 4 bases for J; bases not matched to a gene: 9. This chain's CDR3 is CASSLAGLAGGIADTQYF. The CDR3 DNA sequence: TGTGCCAGCAGCCTCGCGGGACTAGCGGGAGGGATTGCAGATACGCAGTATTTT.

The chain is built from TRBV4-2 and TRBJ1-1; no clear D. CDR1 LGHNA and CDR2 YNFKEQ come from the germline V gene. Trimming removed 0 bases from V and 7 bases from J, with 12 bases in between. The CDR3 is made up of 14 amino acids. The CDR3 reads CASSQEILVGEAFF. CDR3 coding DNA: TGTGCCAGCAGCCAAGAGATCCTCGTCGGTGAAGCTTTCTTT.

Here the CDR3 DNA reads TGCGCCAGCAGCCAAGAGGGGGCCCCGAACACTGAAGCTTTCTTT. It is translated as CASSQEGAPNTEAFF. This rearrangement joins TRBV4-3 to TRBJ1-1; D is perhaps TRBD1 (6 bases). The CDR3 is 15 amino acids. V gave up 0 bases and J gave up 1 base, with 9 bases separating them. The germline V gene has CDR1 LGHNA and CDR2 YSLEER.

This clonotype was detected a few times. The chain has TRBV23-1 and TRBJ2-1; D is unresolved. TRBV23-1 is filed as an ORF, its function uncertain. This CDR3 has 8 residues. V lost 8 bases to trimming and J lost 9 bases, with 2 bases between them. CDR3 loop: CASSEQFF. The CDR3 bases are TGCGCCAGCTCTGAGCAGTTCTTC.

This clonotype was seen a few times. The gene calls are TRBV7-8 and TRBJ1-3; 7 bases match TRBD1. CDR3 length: 16 amino acids. CDR1 and CDR2 (germline): SGHVS, FQNEAQ. V was clipped by 1 base and J by 6 bases; unmatched bases: 9. CDR3 DNA: TGTGCCAGCAGCTTAGTTGTCCCGACAGGGTTAAACACCATATATTTT. This codes for CASSLVVPTGLNTIYF.

This clonotype was detected only a few times. The chain has TRBV15 and TRBJ1-4; D unresolved. Germline-derived CDR1 and CDR2 are LNHNV and YYDKDF (reference sequence). V was pared by 0 bases and J by 5 bases, with 10 bases between. The CDR3 has 15 amino acids. The CDR3 DNA reads as TGTGCCACCAGCAGAGACTCGGGTGGGAATGAAAAACTGTTTTTT. Translating gives CATSRDSGGNEKLFF.

The chain uses TRBV30 and TRBJ1-2; D gene uncertain. Germline V gene data show CDR1 as GTSNPN and CDR2 as SVGIG (reference sequence). The length of the CDR3 is 12 residues. V shed 3 bases and J shed 3 bases, with 8 bases lying between them. The CDR3 nucleotides are TGTGCCTGGAGAAGGGTCGACTATGGCTACACCTTC. Amino acid sequence: CAWRRVDYGYTF. Drawing the rest from reference TRBV30 and TRBJ1-2, the complete variable domain is SQTIHQWPATLVQPVGSPLSLECTVEGTSNPNLYWYRQAAGRGLQLLFYSVGIGQISSEVPQNLSASRPQDRQFILSSKKLLLSDSGFYLCAWRRVDYGYTFGSGTRLTVV.

V gene TRBV11-2 combines with J gene TRBJ2-3, with 7 bases that match TRBD2. Trimming cost V 5 bases and J 3 bases; bases outside gene matches: 8. This CDR3 comprises 15 residues. Germline-derived CDR1 and CDR2 are SGHAT and FQNNGV. CDR3 coding DNA: TGTGCCAGCAGCCGCCGGGACTATCTAACAGATACGCAGTATTTT. Translating gives CASSRRDYLTDTQYF.

This clonotype was counted many times. J is TRBJ1-2 and V is TRBV27; TRBD1 aligns across 11 bases. Germline trimming cut 2 bases from V and 4 bases from J; bases unmatched to any gene: 0. CDR1 MNHEY and CDR2 SMNVEV come from the germline V gene (reference sequence). CDR3 length equals 14 residues. The CDR3 is CASSLGTGGYGYTF. The CDR3 DNA sequence: TGTGCCAGCAGTTTAGGGACAGGGGGCTATGGCTACACCTTC.

The chain has TRBV5-1 and TRBJ1-2; 7 bases are a match to TRBD1. The CDR3 has 15 residues. Germline CDR1 SGHRS, CDR2 YFSETQ. V was pared by 5 bases and J by 5 bases, with 12 bases of the junction left unmatched. CDR3 sequence: CASRSEPGTAYGYTF. The CDR3 DNA reads TGCGCCAGCAGATCTGAACCCGGGACAGCATATGGCTACACCTTC.

J is TRBJ1-6 and V is TRBV6-5; tentatively, D is TRBD1 (6 bases). CDR1 is MNHEY and CDR2 is SVGAGI in the germline V gene. The CDR3 loop spans 16 amino acids. V was cut by 6 bases and J by 7 bases, with 19 bases left in between. The CDR3 DNA sequence: TGTGCCAGCAGGTTCCGCGGACAGTCCTTCAATTCACCCCTCCACTTT. Amino acids: CASRFRGQSFNSPLHF.

This clonotype was observed many times. The chain recombines TRBV9 with TRBJ1-1; possibly TRBD1 for D (6 bases). V shed 3 bases and J shed 4 bases, with 13 bases lying between them. Germline CDR1 reads SGDLS; CDR2 reads YYNGEE. The CDR3 length is 14 residues. The CDR3: CASSAPQGGTEAFF. For the CDR3, the DNA is TGTGCCAGCAGCGCCCCACAGGGCGGCACTGAAGCTTTCTTT.

This clonotype has a handful of counts. The rearrangement uses TRBV6-2 or TRBV6-3 and TRBJ2-1; no definite D call. Per the germline V gene, CDR1 is MNHEY and CDR2 is SVGEGT. This CDR3 is built from 15 residues. Trimming cost V 2 bases and J 7 bases, with 15 bases left between them. In DNA form, the CDR3 reads TGTGCCAGCAGTTACCAGGATTACAGTCTGAATGAGCAGTTCTTC. Amino acid sequence: CASSYQDYSLNEQFF.

This clonotype was observed a handful of times. One end of the junction does not line up with germline, which may come from a read error. The V and J genes are TRBV7-7 and TRBJ2-3; D tentatively fits TRBD1 or TRBD2 (6 bases each). The length of the CDR3 is 15 residues. The germline gives CDR1 SSHAT, CDR2 FNYEAQ (reference sequence). The CDR3 DNA reads as TGTGCTAGCAGCTTAGGGGGGCTGGTCACAGATACGCAGTATTTT. Encoded protein: CASSLGGLVTDTQYF.

The table lists this clonotype with a few counts. The V call is TRBV18, the J call TRBJ2-7; tentatively, D is TRBD1 (5 bases). The CDR3 sequence is 14 residues long. V shed 1 base and J shed 3 bases, with 10 bases lying between them. In germline, CDR1 is KGHSH, CDR2 LQKENI. The DNA of the CDR3 is TGTGCCAGCTCACCACAGGAGCAGGGCTACGAGCAGTACTTC. Translating it yields CASSPQEQGYEQYF.

This clonotype came up many times. The chain has TRBV7-9 and TRBJ2-7; TRBD1 or TRBD2 may be the D gene (5 bases each). V lost 5 bases to trimming and J lost 2 bases, with 10 bases between them. The CDR3 is 13 residues long. Germline V gene sequence: CDR1 SEHNR, CDR2 FQNEAQ (reference sequence). CDR3 in amino acids: CASSPGPTYEQYF. CDR3 DNA sequence: TGTGCCAGCAGCCCGGGACCTACCTACGAGCAGTACTTC.

The CDR3 here is CASSLYVRGSGYTF. The CDR3 DNA reads as TGTGCCAGCAGTTTATACGTAAGGGGTAGCGGCTACACCTTC. The chain is built from TRBV12-3 or TRBV12-4 and TRBJ1-2; tentatively, D is TRBD1 (5 bases). The CDR3 is 14 residues long. The V gene lost 2 bases and the J gene lost 8 bases, with 15 bases spanning the gap.

As to this clonotype: An end of the junction does not agree with germline; a read error may underlie this. This chain links TRBV5-1 with TRBJ2-7; D not certain. The V gene's germline CDR1 is SGHRS and CDR2 YFSETQ. The CDR3 contains 15 residues. The DNA of the CDR3 is TGCGCCAGCAGCTTGTTGTCGCGAGACTCCGACGAGCAGTACTTC. It is translated as CASSLLSRDSDEQYF.

The chain joins TRBV4-3 to TRBJ2-7; 11 bases match TRBD1. The germline V gene encodes CDR1 LGHNA and CDR2 YSLEER. This CDR3 spans 16 amino acids. Germline trimming cut 3 bases from V and 2 bases from J; bases unmatched to any gene: 6. CDR3 in DNA: TGCGCCAGCAGCCATTCCTCGGACAGGGGGCCCTACGAGCAGTACTTC. It is translated as CASSHSSDRGPYEQYF.

This clonotype was detected only a few times. The rearrangement joins TRBV6-6 to TRBJ1-2; D is perhaps TRBD1 (5 bases). Germline assignment: CDR1 MNHNY and CDR2 SVGAGI (reference sequence). This CDR3 comprises 14 residues. Trimming removed 6 bases at V and 2 bases at J, with 13 bases between. CDR3 coding DNA: TGTGCCAGCAGATTCGGCAGGGAGAACTATGGCTACACCTTC. Translating gives CASRFGRENYGYTF.

This clonotype was seen only a few times. The V call is TRBV7-2, the J call TRBJ2-7, with 7 bases lining up with TRBD2. After removal of 7 bases from V and 5 bases from J, the junction contained 11 bases not matched to a gene. The germline V gene has CDR1 SGHTA and CDR2 FQGNSA. The CDR3 sequence is 14 residues long. CDR3 sequence: CASIPVGGSHEQYF. CDR3 DNA sequence: TGTGCCAGCATCCCGGTGGGCGGGAGCCACGAGCAGTACTTC.

The chain is built from TRBV7-6 and TRBJ2-2; the D gene could be TRBD1 or TRBD2 (7 bases each). CDR1 and CDR2 from the germline V gene are SGHVS and FNYEAQ. CDR3 size: 19 residues. Trimming cost V 1 base and J 0 bases, with 18 bases left between them. For the CDR3, the DNA is TGTGCCAGCAGCTTAGAGCCCGCAGGGGGGGCAGCGAACACCGGGGAGCTGTTTTTT. Translated, it gives CASSLEPAGGAANTGELFF.